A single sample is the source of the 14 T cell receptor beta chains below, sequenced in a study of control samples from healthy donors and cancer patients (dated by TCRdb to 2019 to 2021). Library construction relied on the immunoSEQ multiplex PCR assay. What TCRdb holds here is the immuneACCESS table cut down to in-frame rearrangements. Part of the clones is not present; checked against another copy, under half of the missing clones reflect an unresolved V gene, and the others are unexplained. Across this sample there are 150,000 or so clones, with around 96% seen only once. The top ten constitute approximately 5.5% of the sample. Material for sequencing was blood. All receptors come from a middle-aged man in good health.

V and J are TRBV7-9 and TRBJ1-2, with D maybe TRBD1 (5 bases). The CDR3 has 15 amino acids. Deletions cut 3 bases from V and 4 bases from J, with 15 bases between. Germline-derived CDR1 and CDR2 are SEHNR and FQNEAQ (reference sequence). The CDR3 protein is CASSLDRTGAYGYTF. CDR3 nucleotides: TGTGCCAGCAGCTTGGACCGAACAGGTGCCTATGGCTACACCTTC.

Here the CDR3 reads CASTATENTEAFF. The CDR3 DNA sequence: TGTGCCAGCACGGCCACCGAGAACACTGAAGCTTTCTTT. This chain uses TRBV12-3 or TRBV12-4 with TRBJ1-1; D is undetermined. This CDR3 has 13 residues. Trimming removed 7 bases from V and 1 base from J, with 10 bases in between.

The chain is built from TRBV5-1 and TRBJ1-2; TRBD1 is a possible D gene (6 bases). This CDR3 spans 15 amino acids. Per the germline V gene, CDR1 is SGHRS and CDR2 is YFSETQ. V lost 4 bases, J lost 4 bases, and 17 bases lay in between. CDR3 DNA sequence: TGCGCCAGCAGCCTCACGGACAGCAAGATCTATGGCTACACCTTC. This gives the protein CASSLTDSKIYGYTF.

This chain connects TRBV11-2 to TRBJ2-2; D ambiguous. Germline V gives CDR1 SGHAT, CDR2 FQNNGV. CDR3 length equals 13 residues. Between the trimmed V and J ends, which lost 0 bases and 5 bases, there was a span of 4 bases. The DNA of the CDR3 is TGTGCCAGCAGCTTAGAACGTACCGGGGAGCTGTTTTTT. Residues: CASSLERTGELFF.

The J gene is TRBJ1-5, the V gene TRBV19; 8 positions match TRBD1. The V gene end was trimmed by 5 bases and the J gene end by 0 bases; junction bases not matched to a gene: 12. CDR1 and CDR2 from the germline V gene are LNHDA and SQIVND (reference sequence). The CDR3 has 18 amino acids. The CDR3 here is CASSPGQVPRYSNQPQHF. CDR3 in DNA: TGTGCCAGTAGTCCGGGACAGGTTCCCCGATATAGCAATCAGCCCCAGCATTTT.

CDR3 sequence: CASRGGQGYEQYF. DNA for the CDR3: TGTGCCAGCAGGGGGGGACAGGGCTACGAGCAGTACTTC. This chain joins TRBV28 and TRBJ2-7, with TRBD1 matching 9 bases. J was trimmed by 3 bases and V by 6 bases; bases with no gene match: 3. CDR3 length: 13 amino acids. CDR1 and CDR2 from the germline V gene are MDHEN and SYDVKM.

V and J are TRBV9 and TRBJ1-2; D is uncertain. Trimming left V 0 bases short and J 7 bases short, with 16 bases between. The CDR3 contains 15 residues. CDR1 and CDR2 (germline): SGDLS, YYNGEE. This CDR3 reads CASSVDAAGGIGYTF. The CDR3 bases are TGTGCCAGCAGCGTAGACGCCGCGGGTGGGATTGGCTACACCTTC. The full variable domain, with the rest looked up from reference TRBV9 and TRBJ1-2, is DSGVTQTPKHLITATGQRVTLRCSPRSGDLSVYWYQQSLDQGLQFLIQYYNGEERAKGNILERFSAQQFPDLHSELNLSSLELGDSALYFCASSVDAAGGIGYTFGSGTRLTVV.

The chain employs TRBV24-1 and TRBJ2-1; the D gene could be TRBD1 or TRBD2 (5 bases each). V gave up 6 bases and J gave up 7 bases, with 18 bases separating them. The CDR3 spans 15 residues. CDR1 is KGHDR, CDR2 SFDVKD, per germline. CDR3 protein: CATSRGARVGNEQFF. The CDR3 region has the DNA TGTGCCACCAGTCGAGGGGCTAGGGTTGGGAATGAGCAGTTCTTC.

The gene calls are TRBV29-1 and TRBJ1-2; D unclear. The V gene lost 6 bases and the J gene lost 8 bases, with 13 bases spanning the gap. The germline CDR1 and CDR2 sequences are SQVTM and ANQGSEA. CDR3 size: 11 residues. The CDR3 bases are TGCAGCGTGGCGACTGAACCCGGCTACACCTTC. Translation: CSVATEPGYTF.

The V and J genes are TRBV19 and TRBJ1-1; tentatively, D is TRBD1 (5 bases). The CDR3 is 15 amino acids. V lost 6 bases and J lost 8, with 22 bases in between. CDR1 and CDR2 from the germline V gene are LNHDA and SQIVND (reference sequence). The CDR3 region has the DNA TGTGCCAGTAGCGCCCGCGGACACAAAAGCCGGGAAGCTTTCTTT. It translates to CASSARGHKSREAFF.

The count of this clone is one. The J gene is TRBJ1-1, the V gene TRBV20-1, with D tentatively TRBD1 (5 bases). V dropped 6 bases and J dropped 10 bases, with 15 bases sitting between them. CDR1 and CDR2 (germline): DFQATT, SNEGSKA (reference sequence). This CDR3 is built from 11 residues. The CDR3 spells CSASGAGGAFF. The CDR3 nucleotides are TGCAGTGCGTCGGGAGCCGGGGGAGCTTTCTTT.

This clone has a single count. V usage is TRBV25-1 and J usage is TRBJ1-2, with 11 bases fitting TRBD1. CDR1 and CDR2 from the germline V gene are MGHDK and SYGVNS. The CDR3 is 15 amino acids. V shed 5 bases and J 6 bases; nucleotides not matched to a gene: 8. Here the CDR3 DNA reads TGTGCCAGCAGTACTATCAGGGACAGGGGGAATGGCTACACCTTC. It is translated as CASSTIRDRGNGYTF.

This CDR3 is CASRWDSRSTGELFF. The CDR3 nucleotides read TGTGCCAGCAGATGGGACAGTCGGAGCACCGGGGAGCTGTTTTTT. The chain uses TRBV2 and TRBJ2-2; 7 bases match TRBD1. The germline V gene encodes CDR1 SNHLY and CDR2 FYNNEI. The CDR3 is made up of 15 amino acids. J lost 4 bases, V lost 6 bases, and 8 bases had no gene match.

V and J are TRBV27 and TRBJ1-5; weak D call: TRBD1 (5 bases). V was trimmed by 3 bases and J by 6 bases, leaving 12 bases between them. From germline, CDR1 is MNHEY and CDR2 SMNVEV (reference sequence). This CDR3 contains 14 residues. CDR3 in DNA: TGTGCCAGCAGTTTCGGGGGGAGAAGTCAGCCCCAGCATTTT. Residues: CASSFGGRSQPQHF.